These T cell receptor beta chains were read from a single sample in a study of cytomegalovirus exposure and HLA in healthy donors. Sequenced by immunoSEQ multiplex PCR; TCRdb stores in-frame clones only, minus some. The table shows roughly 45,000 clones, with around 62% occurring only once. Sequencing was carried out using PBMCs. The receptors here all came from a human donor in good health. Each CDR3 is given with its conserved first and last residue. Each record gives: J gene, D gene, clone size, V gene, CDR3 DNA, CDR3 protein. The D gene is left open where the match is weak. A clone size is listed for some rows: how often the clone was seen (once, few, many), or a class if it is expanded.

j_gene: TRBJ2-2
d_gene: NA
abundance: few
v_gene: TRBV7-7
CDR3nt: TGTGCTAGCAGCCCTACACAGGGACCCGGGGAGCTGTTTTTT
CDR3aa: CASSPTQGPGELFF

j_gene: TRBJ1-2
d_gene: NA
abundance: NA
v_gene: TRBV28
CDR3nt: TGTGCCAGCAAAAAACAGCTTTACTATGGCTACACCTTC
CDR3aa: CASKKQLYYGYTF

j_gene: TRBJ1-2
d_gene: NA
abundance: few
v_gene: TRBV7-2
CDR3nt: TGTGCCAGCAGCTTAGTTCGGGGGTATGACTATGGCTACACCTTC
CDR3aa: CASSLVRGYDYGYTF

j_gene: TRBJ2-1
d_gene: TRBD2
abundance: once
v_gene: TRBV7-2
CDR3nt: TGTGCCAGCAGCTTATGGGGAAGCGGGGTCGCTAATGAGCAGTTCTTC
CDR3aa: CASSLWGSGVANEQFF

j_gene: TRBJ1-2
d_gene: NA
abundance: NA
v_gene: TRBV7-9
CDR3nt: TGTGCCAGCAGCTTATCCCTTACTAACTATGGCTACACCTTC
CDR3aa: CASSLSLTNYGYTF

j_gene: TRBJ1-1
d_gene: NA
abundance: NA
v_gene: TRBV19
CDR3nt: TGTGCCAGTAGTTCAGGGAATACTGAAGCTTTCTTT
CDR3aa: CASSSGNTEAFF

j_gene: TRBJ1-3
d_gene: TRBD1
abundance: NA
v_gene: TRBV2
CDR3nt: TGTGCCAGCAGTAAGGGGGCAGGAAACACCATATATTTT
CDR3aa: CASSKGAGNTIYF

j_gene: TRBJ1-6
d_gene: NA
abundance: few
v_gene: TRBV9
CDR3nt: TGTGCCAGCAGCGCGGTTAGTGGAGGACCCCTCCACTTT
CDR3aa: CASSAVSGGPLHF

j_gene: TRBJ1-2
d_gene: TRBD1
abundance: NA
v_gene: TRBV6-4
CDR3nt: TGTGCCAGCAGTACCGGGACAGGGGGCTACGGCTACACCTTC
CDR3aa: CASSTGTGGYGYTF

j_gene: TRBJ2-3
d_gene: NA
abundance: NA
v_gene: TRBV2
CDR3nt: TGTGCCAGCAGCAATGCGGGGGCGGATACGCAGTATTTT
CDR3aa: CASSNAGADTQYF

j_gene: TRBJ1-5
d_gene: TRBD1
abundance: NA
v_gene: TRBV4-1
CDR3nt: TGCGCCAGCAGCCCGAGGGACAGGGTGGGTCAGCCCCAGCATTTT
CDR3aa: CASSPRDRVGQPQHF

j_gene: TRBJ2-7
d_gene: TRBD2
abundance: few
v_gene: TRBV4-1
CDR3nt: TGCGCCAGCAGCCGAGTTCTAGCGGGGGGCACCTACGAGCAGTACTTC
CDR3aa: CASSRVLAGGTYEQYF

j_gene: TRBJ2-1
d_gene: TRBD2
abundance: NA
v_gene: TRBV28
CDR3nt: TGTGCCAGCAGTTCTCGACTAGCGGGGTCCTACAATGAGCAGTTCTTC
CDR3aa: CASSSRLAGSYNEQFF

j_gene: TRBJ2-7
d_gene: NA
abundance: NA
v_gene: TRBV12-5
CDR3nt: TGTCCGTGGTTTCGAACGGTAAACTACGAGCAGTACTTC
CDR3aa: CPWFRTVNYEQYF

j_gene: TRBJ2-7
d_gene: NA
abundance: once
v_gene: TRBV10-3
CDR3nt: TGTGCCATCAGTGGCGGGCTTCTGGCCTACGAGCAGTACTTC
CDR3aa: CAISGGLLAYEQYF

j_gene: TRBJ1-1
d_gene: NA
abundance: NA
v_gene: TRBV2
CDR3nt: TGTGCCAGCAGAGAATCAGGGGTTCCTGAAGCTTTCTTT
CDR3aa: CASRESGVPEAFF

j_gene: TRBJ2-3
d_gene: TRBD2
abundance: NA
v_gene: TRBV7-2
CDR3nt: TGTGCCAGCAGCTTACAAGGCAGCGGGGCTTCCACAGATACGCAGTATTTT
CDR3aa: CASSLQGSGASTDTQYF

j_gene: TRBJ2-3
d_gene: TRBD2
abundance: NA
v_gene: TRBV28
CDR3nt: TGTGCCAGCAGCCCTGCCGGGAGGTTGACAGATACGCAGTATTTT
CDR3aa: CASSPAGRLTDTQYF

j_gene: TRBJ2-5
d_gene: NA
abundance: NA
v_gene: TRBV2
CDR3nt: TGTGCCAGCGCCCGACAGCACCAAGAGACCCAGTACTTC
CDR3aa: CASARQHQETQYF

j_gene: TRBJ1-6
d_gene: NA
abundance: NA
v_gene: TRBV7-8
CDR3nt: TGTGCCAGCAGCTTCTGGGCAGCAAAGGGAGAAAGCTCCTATAATTCACCCCTCCACTTT
CDR3aa: CASSFWAAKGESSYNSPLHF

j_gene: TRBJ1-2
d_gene: TRBD1
abundance: NA
v_gene: TRBV10-2
CDR3nt: TGCGCCAGCAGTGAGAGTTCGGGCAGGGGGTATGGCTACACCTTC
CDR3aa: CASSESSGRGYGYTF

j_gene: TRBJ2-7
d_gene: NA
abundance: NA
v_gene: TRBV27
CDR3nt: TGTGCCAGCAGTTATCTGGACAGCCCCTACGAGCAGTACTTC
CDR3aa: CASSYLDSPYEQYF

j_gene: TRBJ1-1
d_gene: NA
abundance: NA
v_gene: TRBV5-1
CDR3nt: TGCGCCAGCAGCTTGGCCATAGGGAGCATGAACACTGAAGCTTTCTTT
CDR3aa: CASSLAIGSMNTEAFF

j_gene: TRBJ2-2
d_gene: TRBD2
abundance: NA
v_gene: TRBV29-1
CDR3nt: TGCAGCGGTGGGACTAGCGGGGGGGCCGGTATCGGGGAGCTGTTTTTT
CDR3aa: CSGGTSGGAGIGELFF

j_gene: TRBJ2-1
d_gene: TRBD2
abundance: few
v_gene: TRBV7-9
CDR3nt: TGTGCCAGCTCCGGACTAGCGGGGCTCCTTAGCTCCTACAATGAGCAGTTCTTC
CDR3aa: CASSGLAGLLSSYNEQFF

j_gene: TRBJ1-5
d_gene: TRBD1
abundance: NA
v_gene: TRBV6-4
CDR3nt: TGTGCCAGCATCCCGAGGGGACAGGGCCTAACCCATAATCAGCCCCAGCATTTT
CDR3aa: CASIPRGQGLTHNQPQHF

j_gene: TRBJ1-5
d_gene: NA
abundance: once
v_gene: TRBV9
CDR3nt: TGTGCCAGCAGCGTAGGGCAGGGCGAAAATCAGCCCCAGCATTTT
CDR3aa: CASSVGQGENQPQHF

j_gene: TRBJ2-1
d_gene: NA
abundance: NA
v_gene: TRBV6-5
CDR3nt: TGTGCCAGCAGTTTACAGAGAGTTAACCCATACAATGAGCAGTTCTTC
CDR3aa: CASSLQRVNPYNEQFF

j_gene: TRBJ2-7
d_gene: NA
abundance: NA
v_gene: TRBV18
CDR3nt: TGTGCCAGCTCACCAGGGGACTTCAAAAGGGAGCAGTACTTC
CDR3aa: CASSPGDFKREQYF

j_gene: TRBJ2-2
d_gene: NA
abundance: NA
v_gene: TRBV7-7
CDR3nt: TGTGCCAGCAGCCCTACTGGGGCGCGCACCGGGGAGCTGTTTTTT
CDR3aa: CASSPTGARTGELFF

j_gene: TRBJ1-1
d_gene: NA
abundance: once
v_gene: TRBV5-8
CDR3nt: TGTGCCAGCGGTACAGGGATATGGTCTGAAGCTTTCTTT
CDR3aa: CASGTGIWSEAFF

j_gene: TRBJ2-1
d_gene: NA
abundance: few
v_gene: TRBV7-6
CDR3nt: TGTGCCAGCAGCTCACAAAACTGGGCACAGGCCAATGAGCAGTTCTTC
CDR3aa: CASSSQNWAQANEQFF

j_gene: TRBJ2-5
d_gene: TRBD2
abundance: NA
v_gene: TRBV7-9
CDR3nt: TGTGCCAGCAGCTTCGCGGGGGGGTATGAGACCCAGTACTTC
CDR3aa: CASSFAGGYETQYF

j_gene: TRBJ1-2
d_gene: TRBD1
abundance: once
v_gene: TRBV6-5
CDR3nt: TGTGCCAGCAGTTACGGGACAGCCCCTAACTATGGCTACACCTTC
CDR3aa: CASSYGTAPNYGYTF

j_gene: TRBJ1-2
d_gene: NA
abundance: few
v_gene: TRBV9
CDR3nt: TGTGCCAGCGGGGGGGATTTAGCTAACTATGGCTACACCTTC
CDR3aa: CASGGDLANYGYTF

j_gene: TRBJ1-1
d_gene: NA
abundance: few
v_gene: TRBV6-1
CDR3nt: TGTGCCAGCATGCCCAGGGGTTGGACTGAAGCTTTCTTT
CDR3aa: CASMPRGWTEAFF

j_gene: TRBJ1-2
d_gene: NA
abundance: NA
v_gene: TRBV30
CDR3nt: TGTGCCTGGAGTGTAGATCCAGGGTACGGCTACACCTTC
CDR3aa: CAWSVDPGYGYTF

j_gene: TRBJ1-5
d_gene: NA
abundance: NA
v_gene: TRBV5-1
CDR3nt: TGCGCCAGCAGCTTCGTAGGCAATCAGCCCCAGCATTTT
CDR3aa: CASSFVGNQPQHF

j_gene: TRBJ1-2
d_gene: TRBD1
abundance: NA
v_gene: TRBV30
CDR3nt: TGTGCCTGGAGTGAAACGACAGGGCTTGGCTACACCTTC
CDR3aa: CAWSETTGLGYTF